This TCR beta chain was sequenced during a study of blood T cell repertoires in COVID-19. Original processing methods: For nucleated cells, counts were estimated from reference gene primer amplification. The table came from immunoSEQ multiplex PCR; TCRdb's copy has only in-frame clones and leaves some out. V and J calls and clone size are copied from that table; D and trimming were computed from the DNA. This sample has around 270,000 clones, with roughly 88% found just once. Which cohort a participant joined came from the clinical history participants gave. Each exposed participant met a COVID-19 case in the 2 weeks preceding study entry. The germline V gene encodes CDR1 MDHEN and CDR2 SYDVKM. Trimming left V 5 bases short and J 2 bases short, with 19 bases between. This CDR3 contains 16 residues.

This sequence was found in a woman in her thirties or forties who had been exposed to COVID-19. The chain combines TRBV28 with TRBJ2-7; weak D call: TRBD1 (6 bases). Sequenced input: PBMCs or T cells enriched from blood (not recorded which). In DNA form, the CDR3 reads TGTGCCAGCAGTCCCTCCCATTCGGCAGGGGCCTACGAGCAGTACTTC. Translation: CASSPSHSAGAYEQYF.